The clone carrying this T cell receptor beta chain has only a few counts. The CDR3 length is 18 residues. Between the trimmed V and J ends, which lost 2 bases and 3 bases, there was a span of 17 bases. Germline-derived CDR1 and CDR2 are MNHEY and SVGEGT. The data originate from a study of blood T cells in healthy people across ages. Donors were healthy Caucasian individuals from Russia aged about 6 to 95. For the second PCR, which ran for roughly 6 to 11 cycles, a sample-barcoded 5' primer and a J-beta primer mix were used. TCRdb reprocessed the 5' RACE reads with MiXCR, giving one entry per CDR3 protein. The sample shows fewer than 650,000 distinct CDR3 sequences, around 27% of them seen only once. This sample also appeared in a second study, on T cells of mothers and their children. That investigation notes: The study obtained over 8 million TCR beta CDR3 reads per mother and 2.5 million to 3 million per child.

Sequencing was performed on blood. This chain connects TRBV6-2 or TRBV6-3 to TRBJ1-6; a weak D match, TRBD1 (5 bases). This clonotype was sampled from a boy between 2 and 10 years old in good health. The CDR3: CASSYVGTPLFYNSPLHF. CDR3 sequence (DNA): TGTGCCAGCAGTTACGTTGGGACTCCACTATTCTATAATTCACCCCTCCACTTT.